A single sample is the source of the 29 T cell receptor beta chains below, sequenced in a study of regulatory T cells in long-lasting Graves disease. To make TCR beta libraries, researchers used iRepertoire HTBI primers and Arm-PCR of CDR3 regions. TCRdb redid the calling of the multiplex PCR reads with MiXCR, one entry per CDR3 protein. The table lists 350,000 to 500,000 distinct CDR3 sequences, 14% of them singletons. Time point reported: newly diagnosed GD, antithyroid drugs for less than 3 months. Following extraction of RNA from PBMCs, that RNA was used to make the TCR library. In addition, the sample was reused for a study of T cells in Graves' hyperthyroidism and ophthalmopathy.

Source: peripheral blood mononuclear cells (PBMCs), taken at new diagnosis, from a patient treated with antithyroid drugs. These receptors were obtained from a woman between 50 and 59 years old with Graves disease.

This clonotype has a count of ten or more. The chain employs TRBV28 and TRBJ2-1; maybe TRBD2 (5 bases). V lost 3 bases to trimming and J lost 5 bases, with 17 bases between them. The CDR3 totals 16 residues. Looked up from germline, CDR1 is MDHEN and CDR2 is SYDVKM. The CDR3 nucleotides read TGTGCCAGCAGTTTTACCTTCGGGCGGGCCCACAATGAGCAGTTCTTC. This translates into CASSFTFGRAHNEQFF.

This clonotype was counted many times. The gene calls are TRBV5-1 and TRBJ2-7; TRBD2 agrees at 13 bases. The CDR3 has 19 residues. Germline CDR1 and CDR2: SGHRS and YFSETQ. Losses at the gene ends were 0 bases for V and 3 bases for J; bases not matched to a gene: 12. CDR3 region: CASSLAPGLAGTLGYEQYF. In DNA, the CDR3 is TGCGCCAGCAGCTTGGCCCCGGGACTAGCGGGAACGCTCGGCTACGAGCAGTACTTC.

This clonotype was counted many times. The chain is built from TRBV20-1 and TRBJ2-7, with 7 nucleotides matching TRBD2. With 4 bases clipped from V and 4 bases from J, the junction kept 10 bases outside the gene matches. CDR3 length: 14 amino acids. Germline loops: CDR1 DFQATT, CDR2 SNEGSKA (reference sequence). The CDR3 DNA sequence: TGCAGTGCTACCGGACTAGTGGGAGCTTACGAGCAGTACTTC. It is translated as CSATGLVGAYEQYF.

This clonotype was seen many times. CDR3 loop: CASSELGGSYEQFF. CDR3 nucleotides: TGTGCCAGCAGTGAACTCGGCGGGAGCTATGAGCAGTTCTTC. The chain recombines TRBV6-1 with TRBJ2-1; 7 nucleotides align to TRBD2. Germline V lookup: CDR1 MNHNS, CDR2 SASEGT. This CDR3 contains 14 residues. The V gene end was trimmed by 2 bases and the J gene end by 8 bases; junction bases not matched to a gene: 6.

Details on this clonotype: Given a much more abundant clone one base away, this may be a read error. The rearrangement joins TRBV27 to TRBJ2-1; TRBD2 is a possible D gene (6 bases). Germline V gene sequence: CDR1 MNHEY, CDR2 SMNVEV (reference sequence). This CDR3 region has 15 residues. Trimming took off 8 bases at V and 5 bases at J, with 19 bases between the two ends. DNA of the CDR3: TGTGCCAGCGGGAAAAGACTAGGGAGTAACAATGAGCAGTTCTTC. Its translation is CASGKRLGSNNEQFF.

CDR3 in DNA: TGTGCCTGGAGTGTAGGAGAATCCTACAATGAGCAGTTCTTC. The encoded protein is CAWSVGESYNEQFF. V usage is TRBV30 and J usage is TRBJ2-1; no clear D gene. The V end lost 0 bases, the J end lost 1 base, and 7 bases lay between the germline ends. The CDR3 runs 14 residues. From germline, CDR1 is GTSNPN and CDR2 SVGIG (reference sequence).

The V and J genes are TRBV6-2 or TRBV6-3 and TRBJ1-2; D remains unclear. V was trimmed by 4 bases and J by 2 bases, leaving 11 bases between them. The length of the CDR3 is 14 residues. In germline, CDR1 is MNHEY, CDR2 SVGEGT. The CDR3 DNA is TGTGCCAGCAGTTCAGGCAGCGAGAACTATGGCTACACCTTC. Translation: CASSSGSENYGYTF.

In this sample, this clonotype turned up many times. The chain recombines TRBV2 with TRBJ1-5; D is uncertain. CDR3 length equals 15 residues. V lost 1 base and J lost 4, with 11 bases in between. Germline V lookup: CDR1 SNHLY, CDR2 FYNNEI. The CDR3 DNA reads TGTGCCAGCAGTGAAGAGAGGGTTGCTAATCAGCCCCAGCATTTT. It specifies CASSEERVANQPQHF.

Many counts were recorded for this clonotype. CDR3 loop: CASTRGTKNIQYF. As DNA, the CDR3 is TGTGCCAGCACCAGGGGGACCAAAAACATTCAGTACTTC. This chain uses TRBV28 with TRBJ2-4; 7 bases are shared with TRBD1. The germline V gene has CDR1 MDHEN and CDR2 SYDVKM. The CDR3 covers 13 residues. The V segment lost 7 bases and the J segment 2 bases; nucleotides outside the gene matches: 2.

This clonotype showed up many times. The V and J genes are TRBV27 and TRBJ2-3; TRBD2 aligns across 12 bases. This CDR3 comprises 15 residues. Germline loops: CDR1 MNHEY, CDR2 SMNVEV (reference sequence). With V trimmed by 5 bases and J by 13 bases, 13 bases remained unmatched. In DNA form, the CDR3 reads TGTGCCAGCAGTCCCCGGACTAGCGGGATGATGGGGGAGTATTTT. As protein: CASSPRTSGMMGEYF.

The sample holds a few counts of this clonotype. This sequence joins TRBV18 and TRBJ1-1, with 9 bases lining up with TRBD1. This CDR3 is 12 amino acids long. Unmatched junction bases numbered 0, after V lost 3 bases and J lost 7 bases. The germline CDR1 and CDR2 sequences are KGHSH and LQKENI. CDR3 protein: CASSPGQGEAFF. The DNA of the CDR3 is TGTGCCAGCTCACCGGGACAGGGTGAAGCTTTCTTT.

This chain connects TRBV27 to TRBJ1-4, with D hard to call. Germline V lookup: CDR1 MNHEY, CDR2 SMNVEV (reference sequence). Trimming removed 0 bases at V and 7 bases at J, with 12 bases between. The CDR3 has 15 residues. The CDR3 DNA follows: TGTGCCAGCAGTTTATCGCTCGGGGAGGGTGAAAAACTGTTTTTT. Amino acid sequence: CASSLSLGEGEKLFF.

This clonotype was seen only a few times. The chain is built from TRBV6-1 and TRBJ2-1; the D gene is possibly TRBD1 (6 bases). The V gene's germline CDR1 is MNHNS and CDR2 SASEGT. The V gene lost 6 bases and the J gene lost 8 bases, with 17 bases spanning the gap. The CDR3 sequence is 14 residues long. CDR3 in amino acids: CASSPRQVRDEQFF. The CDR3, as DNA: TGTGCCAGCAGCCCCCGACAGGTACGGGATGAGCAGTTCTTC.

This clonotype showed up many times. The CDR3 bases are TGTGCCAGCAGTTTTCGGGGTACGACAGGACGCTACTTCACAGATACGCAGTATTTT. Protein product: CASSFRGTTGRYFTDTQYF. The chain employs TRBV27 and TRBJ2-3; a weak D match, TRBD1 (6 bases). Germline CDR1 and CDR2: MNHEY and SMNVEV (reference sequence). CDR3 length: 19 amino acids. The germline V and J ends were trimmed by 3 bases and 2 bases, with 24 bases remaining between them.

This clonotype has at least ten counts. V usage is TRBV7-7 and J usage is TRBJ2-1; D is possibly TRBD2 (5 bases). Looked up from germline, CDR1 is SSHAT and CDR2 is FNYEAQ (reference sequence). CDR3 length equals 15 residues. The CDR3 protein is CAKTPGSELGNEQFF. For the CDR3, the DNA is TGTGCGAAGACTCCGGGATCTGAACTCGGCAATGAGCAGTTCTTC.

The CDR3 is CASVSGTGVYEQYF. CDR3 nucleotides: TGTGCCAGCGTCTCCGGGACAGGGGTCTACGAGCAGTACTTC. The chain combines TRBV6-2 or TRBV6-3 with TRBJ2-7; 10 bases map to TRBD1. The CDR3 is made up of 14 amino acids. V trimming: 8 bases; J trimming: 3 bases; junction bases outside the gene matches: 7. Germline assignment: CDR1 MNHEY and CDR2 SVGEGT.

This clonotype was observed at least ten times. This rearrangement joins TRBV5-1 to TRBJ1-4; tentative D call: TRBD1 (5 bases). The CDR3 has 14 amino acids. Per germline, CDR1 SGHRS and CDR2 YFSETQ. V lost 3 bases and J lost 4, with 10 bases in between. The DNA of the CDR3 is TGCGCCAGCAGCTCGGGACCGAATAATGAAAAACTGTTTTTT. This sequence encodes CASSSGPNNEKLFF.

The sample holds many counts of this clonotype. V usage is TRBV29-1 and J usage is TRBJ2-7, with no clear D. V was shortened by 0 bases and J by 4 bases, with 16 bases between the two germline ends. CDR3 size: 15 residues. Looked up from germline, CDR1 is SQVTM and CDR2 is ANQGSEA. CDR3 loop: CSVEDPPGTPYEQYF. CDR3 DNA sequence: TGCAGCGTTGAAGACCCACCGGGCACACCTTACGAGCAGTACTTC.

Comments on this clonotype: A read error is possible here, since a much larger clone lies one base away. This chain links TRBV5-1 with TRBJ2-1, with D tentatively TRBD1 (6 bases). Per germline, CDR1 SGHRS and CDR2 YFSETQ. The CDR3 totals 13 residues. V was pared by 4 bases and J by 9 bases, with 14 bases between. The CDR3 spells CASSLTGLGEQFF. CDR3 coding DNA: TGCGCCAGCAGCCTCACAGGGCTGGGTGAGCAGTTCTTC.

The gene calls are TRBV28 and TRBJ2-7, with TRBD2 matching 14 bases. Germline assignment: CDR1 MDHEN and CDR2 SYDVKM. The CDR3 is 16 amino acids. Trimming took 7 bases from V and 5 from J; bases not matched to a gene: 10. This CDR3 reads CASTYGGTSGSDEQYF. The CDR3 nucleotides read TGTGCCAGCACCTATGGGGGGACTAGCGGGAGTGACGAGCAGTACTTC.

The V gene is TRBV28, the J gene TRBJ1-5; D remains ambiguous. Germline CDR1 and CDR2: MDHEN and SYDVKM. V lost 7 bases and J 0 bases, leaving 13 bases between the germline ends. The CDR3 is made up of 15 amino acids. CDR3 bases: TGTGCCAGCACCAGGACGGAATATAGCAATCAGCCCCAGCATTTT. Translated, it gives CASTRTEYSNQPQHF. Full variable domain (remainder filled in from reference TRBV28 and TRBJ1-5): DVKVTQSSRYLVKRTGEKVFLECVQDMDHENMFWYRQDPGLGLRLIYFSYDVKMKEKGDIPEGYSVSREKKERFSLILESASTNQTSMYLCASTRTEYSNQPQHFGDGTRLSIL.

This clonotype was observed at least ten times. The CDR3 DNA follows: TGTGCCAGCAGCTGGGCCGGGGGGCCCTACGAGCAGTACTTC. Amino acid sequence: CASSWAGGPYEQYF. This rearrangement joins TRBV7-2 to TRBJ2-7, with D possibly being TRBD2 (7 bases). The CDR3 sequence is 14 residues long. Per the germline V gene, CDR1 is SGHTA and CDR2 is FQGNSA. V lost 4 bases to trimming and J lost 2 bases, with 12 bases between them.

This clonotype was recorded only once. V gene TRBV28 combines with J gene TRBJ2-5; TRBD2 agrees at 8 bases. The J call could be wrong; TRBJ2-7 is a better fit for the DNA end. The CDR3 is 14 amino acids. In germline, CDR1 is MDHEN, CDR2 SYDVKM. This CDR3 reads CASSEGTSWYEQYF. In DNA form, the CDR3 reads TGTGCCAGCAGCGAGGGGACTAGTTGGTACGAGCAGTACTTC.

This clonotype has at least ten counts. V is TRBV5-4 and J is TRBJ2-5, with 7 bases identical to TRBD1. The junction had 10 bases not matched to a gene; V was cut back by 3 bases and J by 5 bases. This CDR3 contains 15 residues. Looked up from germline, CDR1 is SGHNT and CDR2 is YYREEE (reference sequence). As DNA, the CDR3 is TGTGCCAGCAGCTCCCGACAGGGCTTCTCGGAGACCCAGTACTTC. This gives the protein CASSSRQGFSETQYF. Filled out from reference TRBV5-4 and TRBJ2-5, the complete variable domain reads ETGVTQSPTHLIKTRGQQVTLRCSSQSGHNTVSWYQQALGQGPQFIFQYYREEENGRGNFPPRFSGLQFPNYSSELNVNALELDDSALYLCASSSRQGFSETQYFGPGTRLLVL.

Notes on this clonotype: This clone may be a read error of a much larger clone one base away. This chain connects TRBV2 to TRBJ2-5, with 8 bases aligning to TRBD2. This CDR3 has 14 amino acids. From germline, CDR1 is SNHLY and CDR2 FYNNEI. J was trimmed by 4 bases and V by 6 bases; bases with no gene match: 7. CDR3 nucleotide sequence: TGTGCCAGCAGAAAGGGACTAGGTCGAGAGACCCAGTACTTC. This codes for CASRKGLGRETQYF.

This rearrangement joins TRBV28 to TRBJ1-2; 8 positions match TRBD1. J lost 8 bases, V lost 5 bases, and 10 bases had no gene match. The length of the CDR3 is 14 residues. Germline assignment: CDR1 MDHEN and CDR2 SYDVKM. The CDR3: CASSEWAGGLGYTF. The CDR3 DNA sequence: TGTGCCAGCAGTGAATGGGCAGGGGGCCTAGGCTACACCTTC.

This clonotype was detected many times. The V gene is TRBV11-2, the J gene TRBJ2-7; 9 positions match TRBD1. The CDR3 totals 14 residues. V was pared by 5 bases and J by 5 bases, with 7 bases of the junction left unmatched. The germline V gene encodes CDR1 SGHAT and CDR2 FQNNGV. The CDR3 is CASSADRGTNEQYF. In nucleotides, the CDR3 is TGTGCCAGCAGCGCGGACAGGGGAACTAACGAGCAGTACTTC.

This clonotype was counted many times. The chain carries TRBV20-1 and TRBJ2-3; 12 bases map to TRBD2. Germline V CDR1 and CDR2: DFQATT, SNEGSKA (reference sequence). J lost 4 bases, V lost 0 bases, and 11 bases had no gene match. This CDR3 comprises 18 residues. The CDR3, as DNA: TGCAGTGCTAGAGATCCCCCCACTAGCGGGAGGCGACCAGATACGCAGTATTTT. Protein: CSARDPPTSGRRPDTQYF.

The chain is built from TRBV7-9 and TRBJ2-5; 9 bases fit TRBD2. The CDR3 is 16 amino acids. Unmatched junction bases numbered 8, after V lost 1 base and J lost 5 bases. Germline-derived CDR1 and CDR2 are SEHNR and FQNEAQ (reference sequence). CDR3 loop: CASSLGAGGPRETQYF. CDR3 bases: TGTGCCAGCAGCTTAGGGGCGGGAGGGCCCCGGGAGACCCAGTACTTC.